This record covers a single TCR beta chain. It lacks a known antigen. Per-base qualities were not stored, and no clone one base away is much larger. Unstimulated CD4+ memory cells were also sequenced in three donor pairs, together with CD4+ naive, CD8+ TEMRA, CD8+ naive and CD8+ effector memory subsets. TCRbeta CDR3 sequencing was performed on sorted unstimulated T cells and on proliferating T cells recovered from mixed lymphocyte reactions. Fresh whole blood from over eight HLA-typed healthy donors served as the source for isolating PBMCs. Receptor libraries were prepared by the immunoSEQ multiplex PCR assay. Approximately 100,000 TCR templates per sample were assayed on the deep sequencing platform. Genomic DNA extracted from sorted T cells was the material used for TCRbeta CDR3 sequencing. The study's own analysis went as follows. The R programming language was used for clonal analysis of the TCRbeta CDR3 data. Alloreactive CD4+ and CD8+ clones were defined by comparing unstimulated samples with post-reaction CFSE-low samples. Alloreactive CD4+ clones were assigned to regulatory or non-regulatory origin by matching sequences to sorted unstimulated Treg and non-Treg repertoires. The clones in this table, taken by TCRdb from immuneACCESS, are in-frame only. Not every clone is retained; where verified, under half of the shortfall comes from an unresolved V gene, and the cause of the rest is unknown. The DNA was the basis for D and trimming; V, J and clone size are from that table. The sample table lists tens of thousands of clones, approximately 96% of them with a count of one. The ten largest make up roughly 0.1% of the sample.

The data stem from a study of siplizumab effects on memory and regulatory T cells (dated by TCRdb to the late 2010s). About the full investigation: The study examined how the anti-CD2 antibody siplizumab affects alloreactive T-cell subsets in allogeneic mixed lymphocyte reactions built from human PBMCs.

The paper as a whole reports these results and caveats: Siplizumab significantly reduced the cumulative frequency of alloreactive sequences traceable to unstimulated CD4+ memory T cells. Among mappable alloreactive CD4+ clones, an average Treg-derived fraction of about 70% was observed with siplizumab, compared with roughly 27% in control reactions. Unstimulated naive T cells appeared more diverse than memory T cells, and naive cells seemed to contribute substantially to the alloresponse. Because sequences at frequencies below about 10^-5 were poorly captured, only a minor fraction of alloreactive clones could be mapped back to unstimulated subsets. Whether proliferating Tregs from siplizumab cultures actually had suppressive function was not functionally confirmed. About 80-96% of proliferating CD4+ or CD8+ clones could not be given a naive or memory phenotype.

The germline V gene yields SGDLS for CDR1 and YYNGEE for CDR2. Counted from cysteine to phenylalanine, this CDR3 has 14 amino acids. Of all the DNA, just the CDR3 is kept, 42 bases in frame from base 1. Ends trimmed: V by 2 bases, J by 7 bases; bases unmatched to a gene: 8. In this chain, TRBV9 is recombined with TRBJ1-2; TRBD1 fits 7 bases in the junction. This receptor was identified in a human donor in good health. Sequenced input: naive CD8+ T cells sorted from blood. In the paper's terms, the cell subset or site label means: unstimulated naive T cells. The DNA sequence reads TGTGCCAGCAGCGTGGCCGACAGGGTAGGTGGCTACACCTTC. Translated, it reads CASSVADRVGGYTF. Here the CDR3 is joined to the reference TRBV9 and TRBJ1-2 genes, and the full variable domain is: DSGVTQTPKHLITATGQRVTLRCSPRSGDLSVYWYQQSLDQGLQFLIQYYNGEERAKGNILERFSAQQFPDLHSELNLSSLELGDSALYFCASSVADRVGGYTFGSGTRLTVV.